This T cell receptor beta chain is from a study of CD4 T cells in relation to SARS-CoV-2 and coronaviruses. Study-level background: The restricting HLA molecule for shared crossreactive spike epitopes was mapped.

General observations from the study: Compared with monoreactive clones, crossreactive clones showed significantly weaker SARS-CoV-2 expansion.

Trimming at V came to 1 base and at J to 4 bases, leaving 5 bases not matched to a gene. Germline CDR1 reads LGHDT; CDR2 reads YNNKEL (reference sequence). The CDR3 totals 15 residues. Comment on this clone: Its matching antigen is unknown.

This table comes from immunoSEQ multiplex PCR, and its TCRdb copy is limited to in-frame clones, with some not included. The sample contains roughly 43,000 clones, about 80% of which appear only once. This chain links TRBV3-1 (or the pseudogene TRBV3-2) with TRBJ1-2; 8 bases line up with TRBD1. The clonotype was recovered from an adult with COVID-19. The sequencing sample was made of naive CD4+ T cells from PBMCs, cultured in vitro. Subset here: naive CD4+ T cells isolated by negative enrichment. CDR3 sequence (DNA): TGTGCCAGCAGCCAAGCAGGGGGCTGGGGCTATGGCTACACCTTC. Encoded protein: CASSQAGGWGYGYTF.